The source of this T cell receptor beta chain is a study of blood T cell repertoires in COVID-19. Across the study: COVID-19 samples from acute and convalescent phases originated in the United States, Italy and Spain. Sources were T cells, B-cell-depleted T cells, or PBMCs; the material itself was cDNA or gDNA.

Authors' analysis steps: Using reference gene primer amplification, nucleated cell counts were estimated. Method: immunoSEQ multiplex PCR; TCRdb's copy keeps in-frame clones and lacks some. Clone size and V and J calls were adopted from that table, with D and trimming inferred from the DNA. The sample comprises 35,000 to 50,000 clones, around 85% of which are singletons, and about 12% rests with the top ten. The sequenced sample consisted of peripheral blood. This TCR came from a human donor in a cohort sampled during active COVID-19.

The DNA for the CDR3 is TGTGCCAGCAGCTTGTTTGGGGGGTCCCACCTCACTGAAGCTTTCTTT. It encodes CASSLFGGSHLTEAFF. The chain links TRBV5-6 to TRBJ1-1; a weak D match, TRBD1 (5 bases). Trimming shortened V by 1 base and J by 4 bases, and 17 bases separated the two germline ends. Germline CDR1 is SGHDT and CDR2 is YYEEEE. The CDR3 loop spans 16 amino acids.